This is a list of T cell receptor beta chains from one sample in a study of blood T cell repertoires in COVID-19. Method: immunoSEQ multiplex PCR; TCRdb's copy keeps in-frame clones and lacks some. Of 90,000 to 120,000 clones listed, roughly 84% were seen once; the top ten hold about 4.2%. Sequencing input: peripheral blood. The receptors derive from a human donor in a cohort sampled during active COVID-19. Each CDR3 is given with its conserved first and last residue. D genes are given only for firm matches. The size of a clone is reported for some rows only, either as once, few or many, or as a class for expanded clones.

v_call: TRBV7-2; clone_size: NA; cdr3_length: 13; j_call: TRBJ2-7; d_call: NA; cdr3_nt: TGTGCCAGCAGCCAAGTCGGAGGGGACGAGCAGTACTTC; cdr3_aa: CASSQVGGDEQYF
v_call: TRBV19; clone_size: NA; cdr3_length: 13; j_call: TRBJ1-5; d_call: NA; cdr3_nt: TGTGCCAGTAAGGATCAGGGCAATCAGCCCCAGCATTTT; cdr3_aa: CASKDQGNQPQHF
v_call: TRBV9; clone_size: NA; cdr3_length: 14; j_call: TRBJ2-2; d_call: NA; cdr3_nt: TGTGCCAGCAGCCCTACAGGGTACACCGGGGAGCTGTTTTTT; cdr3_aa: CASSPTGYTGELFF
v_call: TRBV6-2/TRBV6-3; clone_size: NA; cdr3_length: 15; j_call: TRBJ2-3; d_call: TRBD2; cdr3_nt: TGTGCCAGCAGTAGTAGCGGGACCCTCTGGGATACGCAGTATTTT; cdr3_aa: CASSSSGTLWDTQYF
v_call: TRBV29-1; clone_size: NA; cdr3_length: 15; j_call: TRBJ2-7; d_call: NA; cdr3_nt: TGCAGCGTTGCCCCCCGGTTGGGTGGGAGCTACGAGCAGTACTTC; cdr3_aa: CSVAPRLGGSYEQYF
v_call: TRBV7-6; clone_size: NA; cdr3_length: 13; j_call: TRBJ1-6; d_call: NA; cdr3_nt: TGTGCCAGCAGCTCAACAGGAAATTCACCCCTCCACTTT; cdr3_aa: CASSSTGNSPLHF
v_call: TRBV4-3; clone_size: NA; cdr3_length: 16; j_call: TRBJ2-1; d_call: TRBD2; cdr3_nt: TGCGCCAGCAGCCAGTCTTACGGGGGACTAAAGCCTGAGCAGTTCTTC; cdr3_aa: CASSQSYGGLKPEQFF
v_call: TRBV19; clone_size: NA; cdr3_length: 18; j_call: TRBJ1-3; d_call: TRBD1; cdr3_nt: TGTGCCAGTAGTATCGGGACAGGGGGACACAGCTCTGGAAACACCATATATTTT; cdr3_aa: CASSIGTGGHSSGNTIYF
v_call: TRBV4-2; clone_size: once; cdr3_length: 19; j_call: TRBJ2-7; d_call: NA; cdr3_nt: TGTGCCAGCAGCCAAGAGGGAGCCCAGCATCGCCTAAGCTCCTACGAGCAGTACTTC; cdr3_aa: CASSQEGAQHRLSSYEQYF
v_call: TRBV27; clone_size: NA; cdr3_length: 16; j_call: TRBJ2-2; d_call: TRBD1; cdr3_nt: TGTGCCAGCAGTTACAGGGGGCCACCGGATTCTGGGGAGCTGTTTTTT; cdr3_aa: CASSYRGPPDSGELFF
v_call: TRBV7-2; clone_size: NA; cdr3_length: 13; j_call: TRBJ1-1; d_call: NA; cdr3_nt: TGTGCCAGCAGCTTAGAGGACTTCCGACGTGCTTTCTTT; cdr3_aa: CASSLEDFRRAFF
v_call: TRBV25-1; clone_size: NA; cdr3_length: 14; j_call: TRBJ1-3; d_call: NA; cdr3_nt: TGTGCCAGCAGTGATGGCAGGGCTGGAAACACCATATATTTT; cdr3_aa: CASSDGRAGNTIYF
v_call: TRBV7-8; clone_size: NA; cdr3_length: 13; j_call: TRBJ2-7; d_call: NA; cdr3_nt: TGTGCCAGCAGCTCGACAGTCTCCTACGAGCAGTACTTC; cdr3_aa: CASSSTVSYEQYF
v_call: TRBV3-1/TRBV3-2; clone_size: NA; cdr3_length: 15; j_call: TRBJ1-1; d_call: TRBD1; cdr3_nt: TGTGCCAGCAGCCAAGGGGGACAGGGCGGTTCTGAAGCTTTCTTT; cdr3_aa: CASSQGGQGGSEAFF
v_call: TRBV7-9; clone_size: NA; cdr3_length: 16; j_call: TRBJ2-3; d_call: TRBD2; cdr3_nt: TGTGCCAGCAGCCCCGGGACTAGCGGGAGTACAGATACGCAGTATTTT; cdr3_aa: CASSPGTSGSTDTQYF
v_call: TRBV5-1; clone_size: NA; cdr3_length: 15; j_call: TRBJ2-7; d_call: NA; cdr3_nt: TGCGCCAGCAGCTTGGTCAGAGGAGGGGTCTACGAGCAGTACTTC; cdr3_aa: CASSLVRGGVYEQYF
v_call: TRBV5-1; clone_size: NA; cdr3_length: 17; j_call: TRBJ2-3; d_call: TRBD2; cdr3_nt: TGCGCCAGCACCCTAGCGGGCGTATACTTGGACACAGATACGCAGTATTTT; cdr3_aa: CASTLAGVYLDTDTQYF
v_call: TRBV7-8; clone_size: NA; cdr3_length: 15; j_call: TRBJ1-5; d_call: NA; cdr3_nt: TGTGCCAGCAGCCAACAGGGTCTTAGCAATCAGCCCCAGCATTTT; cdr3_aa: CASSQQGLSNQPQHF
v_call: TRBV6-2/TRBV6-3; clone_size: once; cdr3_length: 16; j_call: TRBJ2-7; d_call: TRBD1; cdr3_nt: TGTGCCAGCAGCCGAAACCCCGGGACAGGGGCCTACGAGCAGTACTTC; cdr3_aa: CASSRNPGTGAYEQYF
v_call: TRBV11-2; clone_size: NA; cdr3_length: 13; j_call: TRBJ2-1; d_call: NA; cdr3_nt: TGTGCCAGCAGCACCGAGGGCCACAATGAGCAGTTCTTC; cdr3_aa: CASSTEGHNEQFF
v_call: TRBV11-2; clone_size: NA; cdr3_length: 15; j_call: TRBJ2-3; d_call: NA; cdr3_nt: TGTGCCAGCAGCTCCCAATCACTATACACAGATACGCAGTATTTT; cdr3_aa: CASSSQSLYTDTQYF
v_call: TRBV5-4; clone_size: NA; cdr3_length: 15; j_call: TRBJ2-1; d_call: TRBD2; cdr3_nt: TGTGCCAGCAGCTTGGGGCTAGCGGGAGTTGCTGAGCAGTTCTTC; cdr3_aa: CASSLGLAGVAEQFF
v_call: TRBV6-1; clone_size: NA; cdr3_length: 16; j_call: TRBJ1-5; d_call: TRBD1; cdr3_nt: TGTGCCAGCAGTGACATTAGGACAGGGGCCGGTCAGCCCCAGCATTTT; cdr3_aa: CASSDIRTGAGQPQHF
v_call: TRBV4-1; clone_size: once; cdr3_length: 12; j_call: TRBJ1-2; d_call: NA; cdr3_nt: TGCGCCAGCAGCCCTGGAGGGTTTGGCTACACCTTC; cdr3_aa: CASSPGGFGYTF
v_call: TRBV18; clone_size: NA; cdr3_length: 14; j_call: TRBJ2-7; d_call: NA; cdr3_nt: TGTGCCAGCTCACCACCGGCCTTGCTCTACGAGCAGTACTTC; cdr3_aa: CASSPPALLYEQYF